The clone carrying this T cell receptor (beta chain) was seen only once. Its target is unknown. This sample stems from a study of CD8+ T cells in alopecia areata. Study-level results: TCR sharing was clearer in mice than between patients, perhaps partly owing to patient HLA diversity. Alphabeta T cells residing in normal skin are also sequenced in scalp samples. Normal scalp showed lower clonality than lesional scalp, especially alopecia totalis/universalis.

Sequencing used cDNA as its template, made by extracting RNA and reverse transcribing it. Some clones are missing from TCRdb's copy, which holds only in-frame ones; the method was immunoSEQ multiplex PCR. The table shows roughly 20,000 clones, with roughly 60% occurring only once. CDR1 is GTSNPN and CDR2 is SVGIG in the germline V gene (reference sequence). The CDR3 runs to 17 residues. Losses at the gene ends were 0 bases for V and 7 bases for J; bases not matched to a gene: 13. In the case of about five patients, the CD4+ cells were sorted into CD25+CD127- cells. Isolation of CD4+ and CD8+ T cells from PBMCs was achieved by sorting.

The TCR was taken from a human donor with alopecia areata. The sequenced material came from CD4+ Tregs sorted from blood. The chain uses TRBV30 and TRBJ1-1; 11 positions agree with TRBD1. The CDR3 region is CAWSVLGQGADFGEAFF. In DNA, the CDR3 is TGTGCCTGGAGTGTACTTGGACAGGGGGCCGATTTTGGTGAAGCTTTCTTT.